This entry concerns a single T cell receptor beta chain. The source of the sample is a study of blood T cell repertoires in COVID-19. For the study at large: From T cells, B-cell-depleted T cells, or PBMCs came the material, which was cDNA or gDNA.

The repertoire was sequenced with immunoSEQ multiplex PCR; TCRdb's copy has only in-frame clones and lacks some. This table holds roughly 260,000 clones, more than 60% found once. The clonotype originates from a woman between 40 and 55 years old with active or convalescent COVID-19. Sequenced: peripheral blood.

CDR3 coding DNA: TGTGCCAGCAGCCAGGACAGTTTTCCCCTCCACTTT. Translation gives CASSQDSFPLHF. The rearrangement links TRBV5-4 to TRBJ1-6, with D perhaps matching TRBD1 (6 bases). CDR3 length: 12 residues. Germline-derived CDR1 and CDR2 are SGHNT and YYREEE (reference sequence). The V end was cut by 4 bases, the J end by 13 bases, with 12 bases between.